Detailed here is one T cell receptor beta chain. Its antigen is currently unknown. Mismatch with germline at one junction end may stem from a read error. Sequencing was designed to attain a depth spanning 1 in 200,000 to 1 in 1 million T cells. The repertoire was sequenced with immunoSEQ multiplex PCR; TCRdb's copy has only in-frame clones and lacks some. The repertoire holds some 92,000 clones, with roughly three quarters as singletons. These data originate in a study of cytotoxic CD8 clonotypes in ibrutinib-treated CLL. Across the whole study: Once treatment had gone on for a median of 12 months, range 6 to 36, response samples were drawn.

Germline lookup yields CDR1 MDHEN and CDR2 SYDVKM. The CDR3 loop spans 12 amino acids. Study results and limitations: Having risen at ibrutinib response, clonality had fallen back toward baseline by progression.

The rearrangement joins TRBV28 to TRBJ1-1; D might be TRBD1 (6 bases). The origin of this receptor is a human donor with chronic lymphocytic leukemia. The specimen comprised PBMCs, sampled after 24 months of ibrutinib treatment. The DNA for the CDR3 is TGTGCCAGCAGTGCCTCCGGGACACGCAATTCGTTT. Encoded protein: CASSASGTRNSF. The variable domain in full, with the rest retrieved from reference TRBV28 and TRBJ1-1, is DVKVTQSSRYLVKRTGEKVFLECVQDMDHENMFWYRQDPGLGLRLIYFSYDVKMKEKGDIPEGYSVSREKKERFSLILESASTNQTSMYLCASSASGTRNSFGQGTRLTVV.